One sample yielded the 3 T cell receptor beta chains listed below, sequenced in a study of T cells in Graves' hyperthyroidism and ophthalmopathy. Researchers amplified the TCR beta CDR3 regions from RNA transcripts. During a first-round RT-PCR of the TCR CDR3, the HTBI primer set was used. Using its own MiXCR run on the multiplex PCR reads, TCRdb lists one record per CDR3 protein. The repertoire holds about 400,000 distinct CDR3 sequences, with 15% to 19% as singletons. The source material was blood. The receptors come from a woman aged 18-30 years with Graves' hyperthyroidism.

This clonotype was seen repeatedly, ten times or more. This sequence joins TRBV20-1 and TRBJ2-3; 10 bases align to TRBD2. With 0 bases clipped from V and 8 bases from J, the junction kept 8 bases outside the gene matches. The germline gives CDR1 DFQATT, CDR2 SNEGSKA (reference sequence). This CDR3 is built from 15 residues. CDR3 in amino acids: CSARDQSGGAGTQYF. The CDR3 DNA reads as TGCAGTGCTAGAGATCAGAGCGGGGGGGCCGGTACGCAGTATTTT.

This clonotype was seen many times. V usage is TRBV7-9 and J usage is TRBJ2-1; weak D call: TRBD1 (6 bases). Germline V lookup: CDR1 SEHNR, CDR2 FQNEAQ (reference sequence). The CDR3 length is 13 residues. V lost 3 bases to trimming and J lost 5 bases, with 8 bases between them. The DNA for the CDR3 is TGTGCCAGCAGCTTCAGGGGAAACAATGAGCAGTTCTTC. It translates to CASSFRGNNEQFF. The whole variable domain, remainder taken from reference TRBV7-9 and TRBJ2-1, is DTGVSQNPRHKITKRGQNVTFRCDPISEHNRLYWYRQTLGQGPEFLTYFQNEAQLEKSRLLSDRFSAERPKGSFSTLEIQRTEQGDSAMYLCASSFRGNNEQFFGPGTRLTVL.

The gene calls are TRBV20-1 and TRBJ2-5, with D possibly TRBD2 on 5 matching bases. V lost 3 bases and J lost 3, with 5 bases in between. Germline CDR1 and CDR2: DFQATT and SNEGSKA (reference sequence). This CDR3 has 11 residues. CDR3 coding DNA: TGCAGTGCTAGGGGAGAAGAGACCCAGTACTTC. It specifies CSARGEETQYF.